This TCR beta chain was retrieved from a study of Ad26.COV2.S vaccination and SARS-CoV-2 variants. Study details: Donor was one of the participants in the Ad26.COV2.S arm of the COV1001 trial. Into the muscle, Ad26.COV2.S was dosed once or twice, 56 days apart.

This table comes from immunoSEQ multiplex PCR, and its TCRdb copy is limited to in-frame clones, with some not included. The data contain roughly 410,000 clones, around four fifths of them singletons. Treatment defined: 19 received Ad26.COV2.S at low or high dose, single or two shots; about 5 received placebo; per-sample allocation not given. Repertoires come from day 63 after the first vaccine or placebo injection. It was an adult aged 18-55 years in Boston who was the donor. CDR3 length equals 15 residues. V lost 5 bases and J 1 base, leaving 13 bases between the germline ends. From germline, CDR1 is MNHEY and CDR2 SVGAGI.

The sample in question was peripheral blood, obtained in a trial of Ad26.COV2.S vaccine versus placebo. This chain links TRBV6-5 with TRBJ2-3; maybe TRBD1 (5 bases). This receptor was identified in a person between 18 and 59 years old who received the Ad26.COV2.S COVID-19 vaccine or a placebo. Here the CDR3 DNA reads TGTGCCAGCAGTCTATCAGTCAGGGGCACAGATACGCAGTATTTT. Protein sequence: CASSLSVRGTDTQYF.